The next 21 T cell receptor beta chains were all read from a single sample in a study of T cells in Graves' hyperthyroidism and ophthalmopathy. Amplified TCR beta CDR3 regions came from RNA transcripts. In the first-round RT-PCR of the TCR CDR3, the HTBI primer set was used. Via MiXCR, TCRdb re-called the multiplex PCR reads, giving one row per CDR3 protein. Altogether more than 300,000 distinct CDR3 sequences are present, 13% being singletons, with the ten largest covering around 9.2%. Sequenced material: blood. The receptor source for this set is a young woman with Graves' hyperthyroidism.

This clonotype came up many times. The gene calls are TRBV5-1 and TRBJ2-1; 13 nucleotides match TRBD2. Unmatched junction bases numbered 14, after V lost 2 bases and J lost 0 bases. Germline V gene sequence: CDR1 SGHRS, CDR2 YFSETQ. This CDR3 region has 21 residues. The CDR3 region has the DNA TGCGCCAGCAGCTTTGAGCCTCGACTAGCGGGGGGCCGTAGCTCCTACAATGAGCAGTTCTTC. It encodes CASSFEPRLAGGRSSYNEQFF. The full variable domain, completed using reference TRBV5-1 and TRBJ2-1, is KAGVTQTPRYLIKTRGQQVTLSCSPISGHRSVSWYQQTPGQGLQFLFEYFSETQRNKGNFPGRFSGRQFSNSRSEMNVSTLELGDSALYLCASSFEPRLAGGRSSYNEQFFGPGTRLTVL.

This clonotype was observed many times. The V gene is TRBV3-1, the J gene TRBJ1-3; unclear D gene. The V gene lost 4 bases and the J gene lost 4 bases, with 23 bases spanning the gap. The CDR3 spans 18 residues. Germline lookup yields CDR1 LGHDT and CDR2 YNNKEL (reference sequence). CDR3 residues: CASSRNRIPRDRGNTIYF. The CDR3 DNA reads as TGTGCCAGCAGCCGGAATCGGATTCCCCGAGATCGCGGAAACACCATATATTTT.

Many counts were recorded for this clonotype. The V and J genes are TRBV7-3 and TRBJ2-1; TRBD1 matches at 9 bases. CDR1 and CDR2 from the germline V gene are SGHTA and FQGTGA. The V gene end was trimmed by 5 bases and the J gene end by 0 bases; junction bases not matched to a gene: 17. The CDR3 sequence is 20 residues long. CDR3 residues: CASSRLPGQGRKSSYNEQFF. In nucleotides, the CDR3 is TGTGCCAGCAGCCGGCTCCCGGGACAGGGAAGGAAGAGCTCCTACAATGAGCAGTTCTTC.

V is TRBV7-9 and J is TRBJ2-1; 8 bases are a match to TRBD2. This CDR3 contains 14 residues. Germline V gene lookup returns CDR1 SEHNR and CDR2 FQNEAQ (reference sequence). Trimming at V came to 0 bases and at J to 9 bases, leaving 4 bases not matched to a gene. The CDR3 DNA reads TGTGCCAGCAGCTTAGCCGGGGGGGCCGGTGAGCAGTTCTTC. Translating gives CASSLAGGAGEQFF.

The chain carries TRBV5-5 and TRBJ1-5; the D gene is possibly TRBD1 (6 bases). The germline V gene encodes CDR1 SGHKS and CDR2 YYEKEE (reference sequence). V lost 3 bases to trimming and J lost 6 bases, with 13 bases between them. This CDR3 contains 14 residues. The chain's CDR3 is CASSYSGVLQPQHF. For the CDR3, the DNA is TGTGCCAGCAGCTACTCAGGGGTACTTCAGCCCCAGCATTTT.

The sample holds many counts of this clonotype. The chain has TRBV28 and TRBJ1-4; D is ambiguous. The CDR3 contains 12 residues. Germline V gene lookup returns CDR1 MDHEN and CDR2 SYDVKM. V dropped 6 bases and J dropped 10 bases, with 12 bases sitting between them. This CDR3 reads CASRKYQGKLFF. DNA for the CDR3: TGTGCCAGCAGGAAGTACCAAGGAAAACTGTTTTTT.

At least ten counts were recorded for this clonotype. V usage is TRBV28 and J usage is TRBJ2-1; unclear D gene. This CDR3 is 12 amino acids long. The V gene lost 4 bases and the J gene lost 6 bases, with 7 bases spanning the gap. CDR1 is MDHEN, CDR2 SYDVKM, per germline. The DNA for the CDR3 is TGTGCCAGCAGTTCGTGGGGCAATGAGCAGTTCTTC. Protein product: CASSSWGNEQFF.

This clonotype was recorded many times. At one boundary the junction diverges from the germline segment, which might be a read error. This chain joins TRBV12-3 or TRBV12-4 and TRBJ1-5; D call uncertain. The CDR3 is 14 amino acids. The CDR3 DNA reads TGTGCCAGCAGGTTAGCGGATCCAGATCAGCCCCAGCATTTT. This encodes CASRLADPDQPQHF.

This clonotype occurred many times. The rearrangement joins TRBV11-2 to TRBJ1-6; no clear D. The germline V gene encodes CDR1 SGHAT and CDR2 FQNNGV. This CDR3 is built from 14 residues. V was clipped by 4 bases and J by 8 bases, with 12 bases between them. The CDR3 sequence: CASSSRAAYSPLHF. CDR3 sequence (DNA): TGTGCCAGCAGCTCCCGGGCCGCGTATTCACCCCTCCACTTT.

This clonotype has ten or more counts. The chain combines TRBV18 with TRBJ2-7; D possibly corresponds to TRBD2 (6 bases). The CDR3 has 16 amino acids. Per the germline V gene, CDR1 is KGHSH and CDR2 is LQKENI. V lost 2 bases, J lost 3 bases, and 17 bases lay in between. The CDR3 nucleotides read TGTGCCAGCTCACCAGTTTCGGGGAGGAACAACTACGAGCAGTACTTC. Translation: CASSPVSGRNNYEQYF.

This clonotype was counted at least ten times. This rearrangement joins TRBV6-1 to TRBJ1-2; D not certain. Germline CDR1 reads MNHNS; CDR2 reads SASEGT. CDR3 length equals 12 residues. Trimming pared 8 bases from V and 3 bases from J, leaving 10 bases between. The CDR3 bases are TGTGCCAGCCGACAATGGGACTATGGCTACACCTTC. It is translated as CASRQWDYGYTF.

This clonotype has ten or more counts. The chain links TRBV27 to TRBJ1-1, with no clear D. The germline CDR1 and CDR2 sequences are MNHEY and SMNVEV (reference sequence). CDR3 length: 13 amino acids. Trimming left V 6 bases short and J 10 bases short, with 18 bases between. The CDR3 DNA is TGTGCCAGCAGCCCCAGTGTCGGGGTGGGAGCTTTCTTT. It yields the protein CASSPSVGVGAFF.

This clonotype was recorded at least ten times. V usage is TRBV7-2 and J usage is TRBJ2-1; 15 bases fit TRBD2. Trimming at V came to 5 bases and at J to 4 bases, leaving 12 bases not matched to a gene. There are 19 residues in the CDR3. In germline, CDR1 is SGHTA, CDR2 FQGNSA. The CDR3 sequence: CASSHAGTSGRSTYNEQFF. CDR3 DNA sequence: TGTGCCAGCAGCCACGCTGGGACTAGCGGGAGGTCTACATACAATGAGCAGTTCTTC.

The sample holds many counts of this clonotype. This chain joins TRBV20-1 and TRBJ2-1; D remains ambiguous. The V end lost 0 bases, the J end lost 0 bases, and 15 bases lay between the germline ends. CDR1 and CDR2 from the germline V gene are DFQATT and SNEGSKA (reference sequence). The CDR3 runs to 17 residues. CDR3 sequence (DNA): TGCAGTGCTAGAGATCTCGGATTTTCTAGCTCCTACAATGAGCAGTTCTTC. Translation: CSARDLGFSSSYNEQFF.

This clonotype was seen repeatedly, ten times or more. The gene calls are TRBV5-1 and TRBJ2-3; 9 bases agree with TRBD1. The length of the CDR3 is 16 residues. Trimming at V came to 4 bases and at J to 4 bases, leaving 10 bases not matched to a gene. Germline V gene data show CDR1 as SGHRS and CDR2 as YFSETQ. The chain's CDR3 is CASSKSRDRAPDTQYF. The CDR3 DNA is TGCGCCAGCAGCAAATCCCGGGACAGGGCTCCAGATACGCAGTATTTT.

This chain uses TRBV3-1 with TRBJ2-6; weak D call: TRBD2 (6 bases). The CDR3 sequence is 16 residues long. Deletions cut 4 bases from V and 0 bases from J, with 10 bases between. The germline gives CDR1 LGHDT, CDR2 YNNKEL (reference sequence). This chain's CDR3 is CASSPPGSSGANVLTF. CDR3 sequence (DNA): TGTGCCAGCAGCCCCCCCGGGAGCTCTGGGGCCAACGTCCTGACTTTC. Together with reference TRBV3-1 and TRBJ2-6, the CDR3 gives the full variable domain: DTAVSQTPKYLVTQMGNDKSIKCEQNLGHDTMYWYKQDSKKFLKIMFSYNNKELIINETVPNRFSPKSPDKAHLNLHINSLELGDSAVYFCASSPPGSSGANVLTFGAGSRLTVL.

The chain links TRBV6-1 to TRBJ2-3, with 7 bases aligning to TRBD2. This CDR3 comprises 16 residues. The junction had 10 bases not matched to a gene; V was cut back by 3 bases and J by 4 bases. Germline V CDR1 and CDR2: MNHNS, SASEGT. CDR3 in DNA: TGTGCCAGCAGTGATTATGGCGGGAGTGATCCAGATACGCAGTATTTT. Its protein is CASSDYGGSDPDTQYF.

The sample holds many counts of this clonotype. This chain connects TRBV5-1 to TRBJ2-1; 7 bases align to TRBD2. The CDR3 consists of 14 residues. J lost 5 bases, V lost 5 bases, and 7 bases had no gene match. Per germline, CDR1 SGHRS and CDR2 YFSETQ. The CDR3 here is CASSTSEGHNEQFF. DNA for the CDR3: TGCGCCAGCAGTACTAGCGAGGGCCACAATGAGCAGTTCTTC.

This clonotype was picked up many times. CDR3 DNA: TGTGCCACCGGAACCGGCAGGGGGTCCTATGGCTACACCTTC. Protein product: CATGTGRGSYGYTF. J is TRBJ1-2 and V is TRBV28, with 7 bases fitting TRBD1. The length of the CDR3 is 14 residues. V lost 10 bases to trimming and J lost 4 bases; unmatched junction nucleotides: 12. CDR1 and CDR2 from the germline V gene are MDHEN and SYDVKM.

This clonotype showed up many times. The chain combines TRBV20-1 with TRBJ2-5; 9 bases are shared with TRBD2. The CDR3 sequence is 15 residues long. The ends lost 2 bases at V and 0 bases at J; junction bases unmatched: 4. CDR1 is DFQATT, CDR2 SNEGSKA, per germline (reference sequence). This CDR3 is CSARLAGKYQETQYF. The CDR3 bases are TGCAGTGCTAGACTAGCGGGAAAGTACCAAGAGACCCAGTACTTC.

In its sample, this clonotype was seen many times. The chain joins TRBV6-1 to TRBJ2-2; tentative D call: TRBD1 (5 bases). The CDR3 runs to 16 residues. Germline V gene data show CDR1 as MNHNS and CDR2 as SASEGT. V lost 4 bases to trimming and J lost 8 bases, with 20 bases between them. The CDR3 is CASSGLRVPSSGELFF. In nucleotides, the CDR3 is TGTGCCAGCAGTGGCCTCAGGGTACCATCGTCTGGGGAGCTGTTTTTT.